This T cell receptor beta chain was sequenced during a study of blood T cells in healthy people across ages. CDR1 and CDR2 (germline): MNHEY, SVGAGI. The CDR3 totals 16 residues. Trimming removed 2 bases at V and 5 bases at J, with 18 bases between. Together with a sample-barcoded 5' primer, a J-beta primer mix was included in a second PCR lasting about 7 to 11 cycles. TCRdb independently ran MiXCR on the 5' RACE reads; one entry per CDR3 protein. The data hold over 950,000 distinct CDR3 sequences, with 51% observed a single time. V usage is TRBV6-5 and J usage is TRBJ2-5, with D perhaps matching TRBD2 (5 bases). The TCR sequence derives from a woman aged 60 to 75 in good health. Sequenced material: blood. This CDR3 is CASSYAGLAPGETQYF. The CDR3 DNA reads TGTGCCAGCAGTTACGCAGGCCTAGCCCCGGGGGAGACCCAGTACTTC.